These 29 T cell receptor beta chains were all obtained from the same sample, sequenced in a study of beta chain features in type 1 diabetes. The sequenced template was cDNA made from the entire isolated RNA. Only in-frame clones appear in the TCRdb table, and some are missing; sequencing was by immunoSEQ multiplex PCR. Of some 500,000 clones in the sample, 9.5% to 12% were seen once. Sequencing input: naive CD4+ T cells from blood. The receptors were gathered from a woman between 18 and 29 years old in good health.

This clone was seen only a few times. V gene TRBV4-3 combines with J gene TRBJ2-1, with D possibly matching TRBD1 (5 bases). The germline V gene has CDR1 LGHNA and CDR2 YSLEER. Trimming took off 3 bases at V and 3 bases at J, with 9 bases between the two ends. The length of the CDR3 is 14 residues. The CDR3 DNA reads TGCGCCAGCAGCCAGACAGAAAGCTACAATGAGCAGTTCTTC. It yields the protein CASSQTESYNEQFF.

This clone was found a few times. Other nucleotide sequences from this sample produce the same CDR3. V gene TRBV4-1 combines with J gene TRBJ1-2, with 8 positions matching TRBD1. J was trimmed by 4 bases and V by 1 base; bases with no gene match: 8. The germline V gene has CDR1 MGHRA and CDR2 YSYEKL. The CDR3 sequence is 16 residues long. The CDR3 coding sequence is TGCGCCAGCAGCCAAGGGGCCAGGGGGCGCGGCTATGGCTACACCTTC. This translates into CASSQGARGRGYGYTF.

This clone was seen more than once but under ten times. The genes are TRBV23-1 and TRBJ1-2; D possibly corresponds to TRBD1 (5 bases). TRBV23-1 is recorded as an ORF, its role being uncertain. V was clipped by 10 bases and J by 4 bases, with 16 bases between them. The CDR3 is 13 amino acids. CDR3 sequence: CATPTGRTYGYTF. CDR3 nucleotides: TGCGCCACCCCCACGGGACGGACCTATGGCTACACCTTC.

This clone was detected only a few times. This chain uses TRBV2 with TRBJ1-2; TRBD1 is a possible D gene (6 bases). From germline, CDR1 is SNHLY and CDR2 FYNNEI. There are 14 residues in the CDR3. V was shortened by 5 bases and J by 1 base, with 11 bases between the two germline ends. The CDR3 DNA sequence: TGTGCCAGCAGTCTCAGGACAGTTAACTATGGCTACACCTTC. Amino acids: CASSLRTVNYGYTF.

V gene TRBV5-6 combines with J gene TRBJ2-5, with 9 bases identical to TRBD2. Losses at the gene ends were 4 bases for V and 2 bases for J; bases not matched to a gene: 12. The CDR3 loop spans 17 amino acids. The V gene's germline CDR1 is SGHDT and CDR2 YYEEEE. In DNA, the CDR3 is TGTGCCAGCAGCCATGGGTCGCTAGCGGGAATACAAGAGACCCAGTACTTC. This sequence encodes CASSHGSLAGIQETQYF.

The chain has TRBV7-9 and TRBJ2-1, with a possible D match to TRBD2 (5 bases). The germline CDR1 and CDR2 sequences are SEHNR and FQNEAQ (reference sequence). The CDR3 length is 15 residues. V lost 1 base, J lost 6 bases, and 13 bases lay in between. The CDR3 DNA reads TGTGCCAGCAGCTTAGTTGGAGGCGAGGCCAATGAGCAGTTCTTC. Its translation is CASSLVGGEANEQFF.

The chain carries TRBV27 and TRBJ1-2; D is uncertain. The germline V gene encodes CDR1 MNHEY and CDR2 SMNVEV (reference sequence). Trimming removed 3 bases at V and 8 bases at J, with 19 bases between. This CDR3 spans 15 amino acids. CDR3 sequence: CASSFDPARRNGYTF. Here the CDR3 DNA reads TGTGCCAGCAGTTTCGACCCCGCTCGGCGCAACGGCTACACCTTC.

V gene TRBV18 combines with J gene TRBJ2-1, with D possibly TRBD1 on 5 matching bases. V shed 1 base and J shed 9 bases, with 19 bases lying between them. CDR1 KGHSH and CDR2 LQKENI come from the germline V gene. The CDR3 is made up of 16 amino acids. Here the CDR3 reads CASSPLVGRASAEQFF. CDR3 in DNA: TGTGCCAGCTCACCACTAGTCGGCAGGGCGAGCGCTGAGCAGTTCTTC.

V and J are TRBV28 and TRBJ1-4; D unclear. V shed 2 bases and J shed 6 bases, with 4 bases lying between them. CDR1 and CDR2 (germline): MDHEN, SYDVKM. The CDR3 extends over 12 amino acids. In DNA form, the CDR3 reads TGTGCCAGCAGTTTACCTCATGAAAAACTGTTTTTT. Residues: CASSLPHEKLFF.

This clone was recorded a few times. The rearrangement uses TRBV5-4 and TRBJ2-1, with 7 bases fitting TRBD1. CDR1 and CDR2 (germline): SGHNT, YYREEE (reference sequence). The ends lost 0 bases at V and 4 bases at J; junction bases unmatched: 7. The CDR3 runs 16 residues. CDR3 nucleotides: TGTGCCAGCAGCTTGGAGGGGACAGTAAAGTACAATGAGCAGTTCTTC. Translating gives CASSLEGTVKYNEQFF.

This clone was observed a few times. This chain joins TRBV6-6 and TRBJ2-5, with a possible D match to TRBD1 (5 bases). Germline V gives CDR1 MNHNY, CDR2 SVGAGI (reference sequence). V gave up 6 bases and J gave up 0 bases, with 8 bases separating them. CDR3 length equals 13 residues. In DNA, the CDR3 is TGTGCCAGCAGCAGACAGTACCAAGAGACCCAGTACTTC. This encodes CASSRQYQETQYF.

The CDR3 DNA is TGTGCCAGCAGCTTGGGGCCTCGGGATACGCAGTATTTT. Its translation is CASSLGPRDTQYF. The rearrangement links TRBV7-3 to TRBJ2-3, with D perhaps matching TRBD1 (5 bases). V gave up 3 bases and J gave up 6 bases, with 10 bases separating them. The germline gives CDR1 SGHTA, CDR2 FQGTGA. The CDR3 covers 13 residues.

This clone was detected a few times. The chain links TRBV7-9 to TRBJ2-3, with D perhaps given as TRBD1 or TRBD2 (5 bases each). Germline V lookup: CDR1 SEHNR, CDR2 FQNEAQ (reference sequence). CDR3 length: 17 amino acids. V lost 5 bases to trimming and J lost 2 bases, with 20 bases between them. CDR3 sequence: CASSDREGLGHTDTQYF. The CDR3 DNA reads as TGTGCCAGCAGCGATCGTGAGGGGCTCGGGCACACAGATACGCAGTATTTT.

This clone was seen a few times. This CDR3 reads CASSEGSGTEQFF. In nucleotides, the CDR3 is TGTGCCAGCAGTGAAGGGAGCGGGACTGAGCAGTTCTTC. V gene TRBV2 combines with J gene TRBJ2-1; 7 bases are shared with TRBD2. In germline, CDR1 is SNHLY, CDR2 FYNNEI. The CDR3 loop spans 13 amino acids. V trimming: 1 base; J trimming: 9 bases; junction bases outside the gene matches: 3.

The rearrangement joins TRBV5-4 to TRBJ2-5; the match to TRBD2 covers 10 bases. Trimming at V came to 3 bases and at J to 4 bases, leaving 9 bases not matched to a gene. The CDR3 consists of 16 residues. CDR1 and CDR2 (germline): SGHNT, YYREEE (reference sequence). CDR3 sequence: CASSSGNLAGAETQYF. The CDR3 DNA sequence: TGTGCCAGCAGCTCGGGGAACCTAGCGGGAGCAGAGACCCAGTACTTC.

The chain employs TRBV2 and TRBJ2-2; TRBD1 is a possible D gene (5 bases). The germline V gene encodes CDR1 SNHLY and CDR2 FYNNEI. The CDR3 runs to 15 residues. V gave up 6 bases and J gave up 6 bases, with 17 bases separating them. The CDR3 DNA sequence: TGTGCCAGCAGAAGGACAAAAGGGGTGGCCGGGGAGCTGTTTTTT. This encodes CASRRTKGVAGELFF. Together with reference TRBV2 and TRBJ2-2, the CDR3 gives the full variable domain: EPEVTQTPSHQVTQMGQEVILRCVPISNHLYFYWYRQILGQKVEFLVSFYNNEISEKSEIFDDQFSVERPDGSNFTLKIRSTKLEDSAMYFCASRRTKGVAGELFFGEGSRLTVL.

The sample holds a few counts of this clone. V gene TRBV7-2 combines with J gene TRBJ2-7, with no clear D. Germline V gene sequence: CDR1 SGHTA, CDR2 FQGNSA. V lost 0 bases and J 4 bases, leaving 10 bases between the germline ends. This CDR3 has 14 amino acids. The CDR3 region has the DNA TGTGCCAGCAGCTTAGCGGCTCTCGATTACGAGCAGTACTTC. Translation: CASSLAALDYEQYF.

The V and J genes are TRBV25-1 and TRBJ2-7; the match to TRBD1 covers 7 bases. The germline CDR1 and CDR2 sequences are MGHDK and SYGVNS. Losses at the gene ends were 3 bases for V and 1 base for J; bases not matched to a gene: 9. The CDR3 extends over 16 amino acids. CDR3 nucleotide sequence: TGTGCCAGCAGTGACAGTTTCGGACAGGTTTCCTACGAGCAGTACTTC. It is translated as CASSDSFGQVSYEQYF.

The chain combines TRBV28 with TRBJ1-2, with TRBD1 matching 10 bases. CDR3 length: 14 amino acids. V lost 6 bases, J lost 3 bases, and 4 bases stayed unmatched. Looked up from germline, CDR1 is MDHEN and CDR2 is SYDVKM. The CDR3 nucleotides are TGTGCCAGCAGGAGGGACAGGGGTCACTATGGCTACACCTTC. Translated: CASRRDRGHYGYTF.

The J gene is TRBJ1-2, the V gene TRBV30; D unclear. V was pared by 5 bases and J by 4 bases, with 20 bases between. The CDR3 is made up of 15 amino acids. Germline loops: CDR1 GTSNPN, CDR2 SVGIG (reference sequence). In nucleotides, the CDR3 is TGTGCCTGGCTTGACCGGGCCCCCGGACGCTATGGCTACACCTTC. This gives the protein CAWLDRAPGRYGYTF.

The CDR3 loop reads CASSPGLSSGELFF. The DNA of the CDR3 is TGTGCCAGCAGCCCCGGACTATCTTCCGGGGAGCTGTTTTTT. The chain has TRBV7-9 and TRBJ2-2; D might be TRBD2 (6 bases). The CDR3 consists of 14 residues. Trimming removed 5 bases from V and 6 bases from J, with 13 bases in between. Germline V gives CDR1 SEHNR, CDR2 FQNEAQ (reference sequence).

The rearrangement uses TRBV7-2 and TRBJ2-7; TRBD2 matches at 9 bases. Per germline, CDR1 SGHTA and CDR2 FQGNSA. This CDR3 region has 15 residues. V lost 3 bases, J lost 4 bases, and 7 bases stayed unmatched. CDR3 nucleotide sequence: TGTGCCAGCAGCTTTCCCGTAGCGGGAGAGTACGAGCAGTACTTC. It encodes CASSFPVAGEYEQYF.

The sample holds a few counts of this clone. This chain links TRBV10-3 with TRBJ2-1; 9 nucleotides align to TRBD1. V gave up 3 bases and J gave up 7 bases; unmatched junction bases: 10. Germline CDR1 is ENHRY and CDR2 is SYGVKD. There are 16 residues in the CDR3. In DNA form, the CDR3 reads TGTGCCATCAGTGACCGACAGGGGGGATTGGGTAATGAGCAGTTCTTC. This gives the protein CAISDRQGGLGNEQFF.

The chain links TRBV29-1 to TRBJ2-1, with 7 bases identical to TRBD1. The CDR3 extends over 14 amino acids. Germline V CDR1 and CDR2: SQVTM, ANQGSEA. Trimming took 7 bases from V and 2 from J; bases not matched to a gene: 8. CDR3 DNA sequence: TGCAGCGCCGCGGACAGGACCCCCTACAATGAGCAGTTCTTC. This sequence encodes CSAADRTPYNEQFF.

The chain combines TRBV2 with TRBJ2-7, with a weak D call TRBD2 (6 bases). Trimming took off 5 bases at V and 2 bases at J, with 7 bases between the two ends. The V gene's germline CDR1 is SNHLY and CDR2 FYNNEI. The CDR3 consists of 12 residues. The CDR3 DNA reads as TGTGCCAGCAGTCGGGAGCCCTACGAGCAGTACTTC. Residues: CASSREPYEQYF.

V is TRBV7-2 and J is TRBJ1-1, with TRBD1 matching over 8 bases. Germline CDR1 is SGHTA and CDR2 is FQGNSA. The V gene end was trimmed by 2 bases and the J gene end by 4 bases; junction bases not matched to a gene: 3. The CDR3 is 14 amino acids. The CDR3 DNA reads as TGTGCCAGCAGCTTACCCGACAGGGGCACTGAAGCTTTCTTT. Translated: CASSLPDRGTEAFF. The whole variable domain, filled in from reference TRBV7-2 and TRBJ1-1, reads GAGVSQSPSNKVTEKGKDVELRCDPISGHTALYWYRQSLGQGLEFLIYFQGNSAPDKSGLPSDRFSAERTGGSVSTLTIQRTQQEDSAVYLCASSLPDRGTEAFFGQGTRLTVV.

There are a few counts of this clone. The chain couples TRBV5-6 to TRBJ1-1; 7 bases match TRBD1. This CDR3 comprises 15 residues. CDR1 is SGHDT and CDR2 is YYEEEE in the germline V gene. V trimming: 2 bases; J trimming: 4 bases; junction bases outside the gene matches: 8. Here the CDR3 reads CASSFLTGRSTEAFF. As DNA, the CDR3 is TGTGCCAGCAGCTTTTTGACAGGGCGGTCCACTGAAGCTTTCTTT.

This clone was observed a handful of times. J is TRBJ1-1 and V is TRBV30; TRBD1 is a possible D gene (6 bases). Looked up from germline, CDR1 is GTSNPN and CDR2 is SVGIG (reference sequence). The CDR3 contains 14 residues. With 3 bases removed from V and 8 bases from J, the gap between germline ends came to 19 bases. The CDR3 nucleotides are TGTGCCTGGAGACCTCCGGGACAAAGGCTGGAAGCTTTCTTT. Translating gives CAWRPPGQRLEAFF.

The CDR3 nucleotides are TGTGCCAGCAGGGTCGGGGGCTGGACAGATACGCAGTATTTT. Protein sequence: CASRVGGWTDTQYF. The genes are TRBV27 and TRBJ2-3; tentatively, D is TRBD1 or TRBD2 (6 bases each). V lost 6 bases, J lost 3 bases, and 13 bases lay in between. Looked up from germline, CDR1 is MNHEY and CDR2 is SMNVEV (reference sequence). CDR3 length: 14 amino acids.